This TCR beta chain came from a study of blood T cell repertoires in COVID-19. Study summary: The samples span acute and convalescent COVID-19 from the United States, Italy and Spain. PBMCs, B-cell-depleted T cells, or T cells provided the cDNA or gDNA that made up the material.

Per the original data handling: Estimated nucleated cell counts came from reference gene primer amplification. The method was immunoSEQ multiplex PCR; TCRdb's version includes in-frame clones alone and lacks a portion of them. The D gene and trimming were derived from the DNA, and the V and J assignments and clone size from that table. The sample has about 90,000 clones; roughly four fifths are singletons. Germline V gene data show CDR1 as MGHRA and CDR2 as YSYEKL. This CDR3 is 15 amino acids long. V was shortened by 2 bases and J by 5 bases, with 12 bases between the two germline ends. Sequences were obtained from peripheral blood. This receptor was taken from a human donor in a cohort sampled during active COVID-19. The rearrangement joins TRBV4-1 to TRBJ1-4; D is unclear. CDR3 protein: CASSQKTPVNEKLFF. CDR3 in DNA: TGCGCCAGCAGCCAAAAGACTCCCGTAAATGAAAAACTGTTTTTT.